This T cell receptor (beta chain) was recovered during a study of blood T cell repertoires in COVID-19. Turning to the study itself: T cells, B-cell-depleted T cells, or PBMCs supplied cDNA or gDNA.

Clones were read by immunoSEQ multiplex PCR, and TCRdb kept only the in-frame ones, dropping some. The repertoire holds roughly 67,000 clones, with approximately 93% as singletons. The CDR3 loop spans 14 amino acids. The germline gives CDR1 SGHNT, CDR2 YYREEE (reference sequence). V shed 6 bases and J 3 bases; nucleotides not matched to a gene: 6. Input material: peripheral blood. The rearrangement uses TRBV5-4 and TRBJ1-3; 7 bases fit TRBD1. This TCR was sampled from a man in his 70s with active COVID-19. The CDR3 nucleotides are TGTGCCAGCATGAACAGGGGCGGTGGAAACACCATATATTTT. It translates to CASMNRGGGNTIYF.